A selection of T cell receptor beta chains follows, all from one sample in a study of shared clonotypes between healthy human individuals. Some clones are missing from TCRdb's copy, which holds only in-frame ones; the method was immunoSEQ multiplex PCR. The sample carries around 2,000,000 clones, around 96% recorded once. Sequenced: naive CD8+ T cells sorted from blood. Receptor source: a young man in good health. The CDR3 runs from the conserved cysteine through the conserved F or W. The D gene is left open where the match is weak. Rows may omit the clone size; those that give it use once, few, many or a size class.

- - TRBJ1-1 TRBV6-4 CASSDYRSEAFF TGTGCCAGCAGTGACTACCGCAGTGAAGCTTTCTTT
- TRBD1 TRBJ1-6 TRBV9 CASSVGQGAGSPLHF TGTGCCAGCAGCGTAGGTCAGGGGGCGGGATCACCCCTCCACTTT
- - TRBJ2-3 TRBV30 CAWSLGSTDTQYF TGTGCCTGGTCCCTCGGGAGCACAGATACGCAGTATTTT
- - TRBJ1-1 TRBV28 CASSLRSEGDTEAFF TGTGCCAGCAGTTTACGGTCCGAGGGGGACACTGAAGCTTTCTTT
- - TRBJ1-1 TRBV2 CASKEGQQLNTEAFF TGTGCCAGCAAAGAGGGACAACAGCTGAACACTGAAGCTTTCTTT
- TRBD2 TRBJ2-1 TRBV9 CASSVVASGRFAEQFF TGTGCCAGCAGCGTAGTGGCTAGCGGGAGATTTGCTGAGCAGTTCTTC
- - TRBJ1-4 TRBV28 CASSQALDEKLFF TGTGCCAGCAGTCAAGCATTGGATGAAAAACTGTTTTTT
- - TRBJ2-7 TRBV5-4 CASSVGQGSSYEQYF TGTGCCAGCAGCGTCGGCCAGGGAAGCTCCTACGAGCAGTACTTC
once TRBD1 TRBJ1-5 TRBV2 CASRQGEGNQPQHF TGTGCCAGCCGACAGGGGGAAGGCAATCAGCCCCAGCATTTT
- TRBD1 TRBJ2-7 TRBV4-1 CASSQAGGPYEQYF TGCGCCAGCAGCCAGGCAGGGGGCCCGTACGAGCAGTACTTC
- - TRBJ1-1 TRBV5-6 CASGRGEFDTEAFF TGTGCCAGCGGAAGAGGGGAATTTGACACTGAAGCTTTCTTT
- TRBD1 TRBJ2-7 TRBV7-2 CASSERTGNPSYEQYF TGTGCCAGCAGCGAAAGGACAGGAAATCCCTCCTACGAGCAGTACTTC
- - TRBJ1-1 TRBV7-9 CASSSTVIKSMNTEAFF TGTGCCAGCAGCTCGACAGTCATAAAAAGCATGAACACTGAAGCTTTCTTT
- - TRBJ2-7 TRBV25-1 CASSEYLYGTSSYEQYF TGTGCCAGCAGTGAATATTTATACGGGACCAGCTCCTACGAGCAGTACTTC
- TRBD1 TRBJ1-2 TRBV6-1 CASRVRDSYYGYTF TGTGCCAGCAGGGTCCGGGACAGCTACTATGGCTACACCTTC
- - TRBJ2-1 TRBV28 CASRMGLGSYNEQFF TGTGCCAGCAGGATGGGACTGGGCTCCTACAATGAGCAGTTCTTC
once TRBD2 TRBJ2-3 TRBV29-1 CSVLGLGTDTQYF TGCAGCGTTCTTGGACTAGGGACAGATACGCAGTATTTT
- - TRBJ2-3 TRBV9 CASSVALGPDTQYF TGTGCCAGCAGCGTAGCTCTGGGCCCGGATACGCAGTATTTT
- TRBD1 TRBJ1-5 TRBV5-1 CASSSGTGEGHSNQPQHF TGCGCCAGCAGCTCGGGGACAGGGGAAGGTCATAGCAATCAGCCCCAGCATTTT
once - TRBJ2-1 TRBV4-1 CASSRLGSDNEQFF TGCGCCAGCAGCCGCCTAGGCTCCGACAATGAGCAGTTCTTC
- - TRBJ1-4 TRBV25-1 CASSAYGTSNEKLFF TGTGCCAGCAGTGCCTACGGGACAAGTAATGAAAAACTGTTTTTT
- TRBD1 TRBJ1-5 TRBV4-1 CASSPRQGALNQPQHF TGCGCCAGCAGCCCTAGGCAGGGGGCCCTCAATCAGCCCCAGCATTTT
- - TRBJ1-4 TRBV5-1 CASRSWGDTNEKLFF TGCGCCAGCAGATCGTGGGGCGACACTAATGAAAAACTGTTTTTT
- TRBD1 TRBJ1-6 TRBV28 CASSLDRYNSPLHF TGTGCCAGCAGTTTGGACAGGTATAATTCACCCCTCCACTTT
- TRBD2 TRBJ2-1 TRBV5-6 CASSLSGRNEQFF TGTGCCAGCAGCTTGAGCGGGAGGAATGAGCAGTTCTTC
- TRBD2 TRBJ2-3 TRBV12-5 CASGLEISGSGDTQYF TGTGCTAGTGGTTTGGAAATTAGCGGGAGCGGGGATACGCAGTATTTT
once - TRBJ2-2 TRBV4-1 CASSQDVGGRGTGELFF TGCGCCAGCAGCCAAGATGTCGGGGGGCGCGGGACCGGGGAGCTGTTTTTT
- - TRBJ2-2 TRBV29-1 CSVLRAGELFF TGCAGCGTTTTGAGGGCCGGGGAGCTGTTTTTT
- - TRBJ1-2 TRBV4-1 CASSFTGRFNGYTF TGCGCCAGCAGCTTTACGGGCAGGTTTAATGGCTACACCTTC
- TRBD2 TRBJ2-3 TRBV9 CASSVVASGAPDTQYF TGTGCCAGCAGCGTAGTGGCTAGCGGGGCTCCAGATACGCAGTATTTT
- - TRBJ1-1 TRBV5-1 CASSLVLNTEAFF TGCGCCAGCAGCTTGGTCCTTAACACTGAAGCTTTCTTT
- - TRBJ1-5 TRBV4-1 CASSQISGKQPQHF TGCGCCAGCAGCCAAATCTCAGGCAAACAGCCCCAGCATTTT
- TRBD1 TRBJ2-5 TRBV5-6 CASSFGQGVTQYF TGTGCCAGCAGCTTTGGACAGGGAGTGACCCAGTACTTC
- - TRBJ2-5 TRBV10-3 CAISESIQLQETQYF TGTGCCATCAGTGAGTCGATCCAGCTCCAAGAGACCCAGTACTTC
- TRBD1 TRBJ2-3 TRBV27 CASSMTGVGGTDTQYF TGTGCCAGCAGTATGACAGGGGTTGGGGGCACAGATACGCAGTATTTT
- - TRBJ1-2 TRBV6-1 CASSVKLTGTALTYGYTF TGTGCCAGCAGTGTCAAATTAACCGGGACCGCGTTGACCTATGGCTACACCTTC
- - TRBJ1-1 TRBV7-6 CASSPHPGTEAFF TGTGCCAGCAGCCCACACCCTGGCACTGAAGCTTTCTTT
- - TRBJ1-2 TRBV6-5 CASSRLGEPYGYTF TGTGCCAGCAGTCGCCTCGGTGAACCCTATGGCTACACCTTC
- TRBD2 TRBJ2-7 TRBV6-1 CASSEGGLAGGYEQYF TGTGCCAGCAGTGAAGGGGGACTAGCGGGAGGCTACGAGCAGTACTTC
- TRBD1 TRBJ1-6 TRBV4-3 CASSQRRDSMYGGSPLHF TGCGCCAGCAGCCAAAGGCGGGACAGCATGTACGGGGGTTCACCCCTCCACTTT
- TRBD2 TRBJ2-3 TRBV2 CASSADFGSGGSTDTQYF TGTGCCAGCAGCGCTGACTTCGGCAGCGGGGGCAGCACAGATACGCAGTATTTT
- TRBD2 TRBJ2-7 TRBV9 CASSVGGRAYEQYF TGTGCCAGCAGCGTAGGCGGGAGGGCCTACGAGCAGTACTTC
- TRBD2 TRBJ2-7 TRBV19 CASSASGTVPYEQYF TGTGCCAGTAGTGCTAGCGGGACAGTTCCCTACGAGCAGTACTTC
- - TRBJ2-3 TRBV6-1 CASSEAPRVDTQYF TGTGCCAGCAGTGAAGCCCCCCGTGTGGATACGCAGTATTTT
- - TRBJ1-2 TRBV7-3 CASSLIAPGNYGYTF TGTGCCAGCAGCTTAATTGCCCCAGGGAACTATGGCTACACCTTC
- - TRBJ2-7 TRBV7-9 CASSGGTLAPYEQYF TGTGCCAGCAGCGGGGGGACCCTGGCCCCCTACGAGCAGTACTTC
- - TRBJ2-2 TRBV11-2 CASNRGGEVGELFF TGTGCCAGCAACCGAGGGGGAGAAGTCGGGGAGCTGTTTTTT
- - TRBJ2-7 TRBV7-9 CASSQWTEPYEQYF TGTGCCAGCAGCCAATGGACTGAGCCCTACGAGCAGTACTTC
few TRBD1 TRBJ1-2 TRBV4-1 CASSPDRGYGYTF TGCGCCAGCAGCCCCGACAGGGGCTATGGCTACACCTTC
- - TRBJ2-5 TRBV7-9 CASSLDWDERGQETQYF TGTGCCAGCAGCCTAGACTGGGACGAAAGAGGCCAAGAGACCCAGTACTTC
- - TRBJ2-2 TRBV27 CASSSISVRNTGELFF TGTGCCAGCAGTTCGATTTCGGTACGGAACACCGGGGAGCTGTTTTTT
few - TRBJ1-3 TRBV19 CASREDSGNTIYF TGTGCCAGTAGGGAAGACTCTGGAAACACCATATATTTT
once - TRBJ2-2 TRBV28 CASSSTGGRTGELFF TGTGCCAGCAGTTCGACAGGCGGACGAACCGGGGAGCTGTTTTTT
- - TRBJ2-7 TRBV2 CASSDGVGTTYEQYF TGTGCCAGCAGTGATGGGGTTGGGACAACCTACGAGCAGTACTTC
- - TRBJ2-7 TRBV4-3 CASSQGVLLDEQYF TGCGCCAGCAGCCAAGGCGTTCTACTAGACGAGCAGTACTTC
few TRBD1 TRBJ1-4 TRBV12-5 CASGLGTGKTNEKLFF TGTGCTAGTGGTTTGGGGACAGGAAAAACAAATGAAAAACTGTTTTTT
- - TRBJ1-2 TRBV5-1 CASIPGGYTF TGCGCCAGCATTCCAGGGGGCTACACCTTC
few - TRBJ1-2 TRBV14 CASSQDITGYGYTF TGTGCCAGCAGCCAAGATATTACAGGCTATGGCTACACCTTC